This entry concerns a single T cell receptor (beta chain). This record belongs to a study of T-cell reconstitution after alpha-beta-depleted transplantation in children. The V gene lost 0 bases and the J gene lost 8 bases, with 4 bases spanning the gap. Germline CDR1 ENHRY, CDR2 SYGVKD. The CDR3 totals 12 residues. Preparation of the TCRbeta library used unique molecular identifiers. TCRdb ran MiXCR on the PCR reads and lists one entry per CDR3 protein. The table includes approximately 420,000 distinct CDR3 sequences, approximately 10% detected once. The rearrangement joins TRBV10-3 to TRBJ2-2; no clear D. This TCR derives from a human donor who donated a stem cell graft to a child with acute myeloid leukemia. Material: PBMCs from the stem cell graft donor, obtained from the stem cell graft. CDR3 amino acids: CAISESAGELFF. CDR3 coding DNA: TGTGCCATCAGTGAGTCTGCGGGGGAGCTGTTTTTT.